This entry concerns a single T cell receptor (beta chain). Its target is unknown. Every bit of the isolated RNA underwent reverse transcription, so sequencing read expressed TCRB transcripts. The method was immunoSEQ multiplex PCR; TCRdb's version includes in-frame clones alone and lacks a portion of them. The table has 300,000 to 350,000 clones, approximately 10% seen once. This sample is drawn from a study of beta chain features in type 1 diabetes. Study conclusions and caveats: For Type 1 diabetes patients, all four CD4+ subsets carried TCRB CDR3s that were moderately but significantly shorter.

CDR1 and CDR2 from the germline V gene are SGHTA and FQGNSA. V lost 1 base, J lost 14 bases, and 18 bases lay in between. CDR3 length: 14 residues. This sequence was found in a man aged 25-45 years with type 1 diabetes. The sequencing sample was made of central memory CD4+ T cells from blood. The chain carries TRBV7-2 and TRBJ2-1; possibly TRBD1 for D (6 bases). The CDR3 reads CASSLDTDVRGEFF. The CDR3 nucleotides are TGTGCCAGCAGCTTAGATACCGACGTCAGGGGAGAGTTCTTC.